This paragraph reports one TCR beta chain. Antigen: not known. Assay: immunoSEQ multiplex PCR; the TCRdb copy retains only in-frame clones and omits some. Of approximately 2,000,000 clones listed, roughly 92% are singletons. These data belong to a study of shared clonotypes between healthy human individuals. Findings and caveats of the study: Compared with clonotypes that all four donors shared, non-shared clonotypes had lower generation probabilities.

The source of this sequence is a man between 18 and 29 years old in good health. Some clones in this sample may be carry-over from other donors' samples. The material sequenced was naive CD4+ T cells from PBMCs. Subset here: CD45RA+ positively selected.

This CDR3 reads CASSSINDRGGSYEQYF. DNA of the CDR3: TGTGCCAGCAGCTCAATAAACGACAGGGGAGGTTCCTACGAGCAGTACTTC. The chain employs TRBV13 and TRBJ2-7, with TRBD1 matching 8 bases. The trim removed 4 bases at V and 1 base at J, leaving 12 bases unmatched. The germline CDR1 and CDR2 sequences are PRHDT and FYEKMQ (reference sequence). The CDR3 contains 17 residues.